These 25 T cell receptor beta chains came from one sample sequenced in a study of human T cells and chemical hapten exposure. Time point described: patch test 1, 2 weeks after DPC sensitization. This sample's treatment: therapeutic diphenylcyclopropenone sensitization with weekly scalp DPC. TCRdb reprocessed the RACE reads via MiXCR and lists one record per CDR3 protein. The profile shows some 190,000 distinct CDR3 sequences, 20% to 25% of them singletons. Specimen: whole blood, collected in connection with sensitization to the hapten diphenylcyclopropenone (DPC). These receptors originate from a woman aged 45-59 years with alopecia areata. Some clones in this sample may be carry-over from other donors' samples.

A few counts support this clonotype. The chain links TRBV10-3 to TRBJ1-2; 8 positions match TRBD1. V gave up 6 bases and J gave up 8 bases; unmatched junction bases: 5. The CDR3 consists of 12 residues. CDR1 and CDR2 (germline): ENHRY, SYGVKD. This chain's CDR3 is CAIRGQEDGYTF. The CDR3 nucleotides are TGTGCCATCAGGGGACAGGAGGACGGCTACACCTTC.

This rearrangement joins TRBV7-9 to TRBJ2-3, with D possibly TRBD1 on 8 matching bases. The CDR3 extends over 14 amino acids. Germline CDR1 and CDR2: SEHNR and FQNEAQ (reference sequence). The V end lost 5 bases, the J end lost 4 bases, and 13 bases lay between the germline ends. DNA for the CDR3: TGTGCCAGCAGCCACAGGGGGGGCGCAGATACGCAGTATTTT. Translating gives CASSHRGGADTQYF.

This clonotype occurred a few times. V gene TRBV10-3 combines with J gene TRBJ2-5, with 8 positions matching TRBD2. This CDR3 is 13 amino acids long. Germline trimming cut 8 bases from V and 1 base from J; bases unmatched to any gene: 3. The germline CDR1 and CDR2 sequences are ENHRY and SYGVKD. The chain's CDR3 is CAIRGGSQETQYF. The CDR3 DNA is TGTGCCATCCGGGGGGGCAGCCAAGAGACCCAGTACTTC.

This clonotype was counted only a few times. The chain has TRBV24-1 and TRBJ1-5; no clear D. Trimming removed 2 bases at V and 1 base at J, with 5 bases between. The V gene's germline CDR1 is KGHDR and CDR2 SFDVKD. There are 14 residues in the CDR3. The CDR3 region has the DNA TGTGCCACCAGTGATTCCTGGAGCAATCAGCCCCAGCATTTT. Translation gives CATSDSWSNQPQHF.

V gene TRBV5-1 combines with J gene TRBJ2-5, with D possibly TRBD2 on 6 matching bases. CDR1 and CDR2 from the germline V gene are SGHRS and YFSETQ. V lost 4 bases, J lost 3 bases, and 16 bases lay in between. CDR3 size: 15 residues. The CDR3 protein is CASSPLGLREETQYF. DNA of the CDR3: TGCGCCAGCAGCCCTTTGGGACTTCGAGAAGAGACCCAGTACTTC.

J is TRBJ2-7 and V is TRBV6-5; either TRBD1 or TRBD2 may fit D (5 bases each). V shed 2 bases and J shed 3 bases, with 20 bases lying between them. Germline-derived CDR1 and CDR2 are MNHEY and SVGAGI. This CDR3 has 17 residues. CDR3 sequence: CASSYEAGSGFHYEQYF. Written as DNA, the CDR3 is TGTGCCAGCAGTTACGAGGCAGGGAGCGGCTTCCACTACGAGCAGTACTTC.

This clonotype turned up a few times. The V call is TRBV6-4, the J call TRBJ1-1; D is undetermined. Per germline, CDR1 MRHNA and CDR2 SNTAGT. Trimming left V 6 bases short and J 1 base short, with 9 bases between. CDR3 length: 13 residues. CDR3 sequence: CASSQLRNTEAFF. CDR3 nucleotide sequence: TGTGCCAGCAGCCAACTTAGGAACACTGAAGCTTTCTTT.

The chain carries TRBV25-1 and TRBJ2-7; unclear D gene. This CDR3 spans 12 amino acids. The germline V gene encodes CDR1 MGHDK and CDR2 SYGVNS. The V end was cut by 9 bases, the J end by 4 bases, with 13 bases between. The CDR3 loop is CARARQPYEQYF. The CDR3 bases are TGTGCCAGGGCGAGACAACCTTACGAGCAGTACTTC.

The chain uses TRBV27 and TRBJ1-5; 7 bases map to TRBD1. Germline V lookup: CDR1 MNHEY, CDR2 SMNVEV (reference sequence). The CDR3 consists of 14 residues. Trimming took 8 bases from V and 4 from J; bases not matched to a gene: 8. The CDR3 DNA reads as TGTGCCAGCGGGTTCAGGGGGGGGAATCAGCCCCAGCATTTT. Translation gives CASGFRGGNQPQHF.

CDR3 loop: CSVSTSMTEAFF. The CDR3 nucleotides read TGCAGCGTGTCCACTAGTATGACTGAAGCTTTCTTT. This sequence joins TRBV29-1 and TRBJ1-1; D is unresolved. The germline gives CDR1 SQVTM, CDR2 ANQGSEA. Trimming took off 6 bases at V and 5 bases at J, with 13 bases between the two ends. This CDR3 spans 12 amino acids.

The chain carries TRBV29-1 and TRBJ1-5; 7 nucleotides align to TRBD1. The V gene's germline CDR1 is SQVTM and CDR2 ANQGSEA. The ends lost 4 bases at V and 4 bases at J; junction bases unmatched: 4. This CDR3 has 13 amino acids. CDR3 residues: CSVGGGLNQPQHF. CDR3 nucleotides: TGCAGCGTTGGAGGGGGCTTAAATCAGCCCCAGCATTTT.

The chain uses TRBV15 and TRBJ1-2, with 7 bases lining up with TRBD1. The germline V gene has CDR1 LNHNV and CDR2 YYDKDF (reference sequence). The V and J ends lost 0 bases and 6 bases, in that order; junction bases with no gene match: 4. The CDR3 consists of 14 residues. The CDR3 bases are TGTGCCACCAGCAGAGAGAGGGACAGCGATGGCTACACCTTC. Translating it yields CATSRERDSDGYTF.

The gene calls are TRBV27 and TRBJ1-6; no definite D call. The CDR3 is 15 residues long. Trimming cost V 6 bases and J 9 bases, with 18 bases left between them. Per germline, CDR1 MNHEY and CDR2 SMNVEV (reference sequence). CDR3 protein: CASSPATARFSPLHF. The CDR3 region has the DNA TGTGCCAGCAGCCCGGCCACGGCCCGCTTTTCACCCCTCCACTTT.

The chain has TRBV20-1 and TRBJ2-5; tentatively, D is TRBD1 (6 bases). The CDR3 totals 15 residues. Germline assignment: CDR1 DFQATT and CDR2 SNEGSKA (reference sequence). The V gene lost 0 bases and the J gene lost 1 base, with 12 bases spanning the gap. The CDR3 reads CSARDGRGSQETQYF. CDR3 in DNA: TGCAGTGCTAGAGATGGCAGGGGTTCCCAAGAGACCCAGTACTTC.

In its sample, this clonotype was seen a few times. The chain joins TRBV5-1 to TRBJ2-7; D is perhaps TRBD1 (5 bases). Germline CDR1 reads SGHRS; CDR2 reads YFSETQ. This CDR3 spans 15 amino acids. V lost 0 bases and J lost 5, with 15 bases in between. The CDR3 region has the DNA TGCGCCAGCAGCTTGGAGGGTCAGGGCCCGAACGAGCAGTACTTC. This codes for CASSLEGQGPNEQYF.

In this sample, this clonotype turned up many times. The rearrangement joins TRBV6-5 to TRBJ1-1; 8 bases are shared with TRBD1. The CDR3 length is 14 residues. J gave up 5 bases and V 1 base, and 3 bases lay outside the gene matches. Germline V gene lookup returns CDR1 MNHEY and CDR2 SVGAGI. The CDR3 here is CASSYLQGVTEAFF. DNA of the CDR3: TGTGCCAGCAGTTACTTACAGGGGGTTACTGAAGCTTTCTTT.

A few counts support this clonotype. The genes are TRBV12-3 or TRBV12-4 and TRBJ2-1, with D perhaps given as TRBD1 or TRBD2 (5 bases each). The CDR3 has 13 residues. The germline V and J ends were trimmed by 5 bases and 15 bases, with 20 bases remaining between them. The CDR3 DNA is TGTGCCAGCAGTCCGGGCCCGGGAATGGGGCCGTTCTTC. This gives the protein CASSPGPGMGPFF.

This clonotype was recorded only once. J is TRBJ2-5 and V is TRBV20-1; possibly TRBD1 for D (5 bases). The CDR3 has 14 amino acids. V was shortened by 6 bases and J by 0 bases, with 14 bases between the two germline ends. Germline values: CDR1 DFQATT, CDR2 SNEGSKA (reference sequence). CDR3 loop: CSADPTGYQETQYF. The CDR3 coding sequence is TGCAGTGCCGACCCCACAGGTTACCAAGAGACCCAGTACTTC.

This sequence joins TRBV5-1 and TRBJ2-5; 11 nucleotides match TRBD2. In germline, CDR1 is SGHRS, CDR2 YFSETQ. The CDR3 covers 18 residues. With 0 bases clipped from V and 2 bases from J, the junction kept 9 bases outside the gene matches. CDR3 sequence: CASSLVTSGTSGQETQYF. As DNA, the CDR3 is TGCGCCAGCAGCTTGGTCACCTCCGGGACTAGCGGACAAGAGACCCAGTACTTC.

This chain uses TRBV12-3 or TRBV12-4 with TRBJ2-2; 12 nucleotides line up with TRBD2. Unmatched junction bases numbered 9, after V lost 6 bases and J lost 4 bases. The length of the CDR3 is 17 residues. CDR3 loop: CASRGLAGTSGTGELFF. As DNA, the CDR3 is TGTGCCAGCAGAGGACTAGCGGGAACCTCGGGCACCGGGGAGCTGTTTTTT.

A few counts support this clonotype. J is TRBJ2-2 and V is TRBV11-1; perhaps TRBD2 as D (5 bases). The CDR3 covers 14 residues. Germline CDR1 is SGHAT and CDR2 is FQDESV (reference sequence). The V end was cut by 3 bases, the J end by 4 bases, with 9 bases between. The CDR3 loop reads CASSFGLLTGELFF. The DNA for the CDR3 is TGTGCCAGCAGCTTCGGACTTCTCACCGGGGAGCTGTTTTTT.

There are a few counts of this clonotype. The chain is built from TRBV18 and TRBJ2-3; D is ambiguous. Trimming cost V 4 bases and J 0 bases, with 20 bases left between them. Germline loops: CDR1 KGHSH, CDR2 LQKENI. The CDR3 totals 18 residues. The CDR3 region is CASSLLASAAFSTDTQYF. CDR3 DNA sequence: TGTGCCAGCTCACTCTTAGCTTCGGCGGCCTTTAGCACAGATACGCAGTATTTT.

The rearrangement joins TRBV7-2 to TRBJ2-1, with TRBD1 matching over 8 bases. This CDR3 is 15 amino acids long. Germline V lookup: CDR1 SGHTA, CDR2 FQGNSA. The ends lost 8 bases at V and 7 bases at J; junction bases unmatched: 13. CDR3 loop: CASSHIRTGPNEQFF. For the CDR3, the DNA is TGTGCCAGCTCTCACATTCGGACAGGGCCGAATGAGCAGTTCTTC.

This chain uses TRBV7-8 with TRBJ2-2; D not certain. V dropped 4 bases and J dropped 0 bases, with 12 bases sitting between them. The CDR3 loop spans 16 amino acids. Germline V lookup: CDR1 SGHVS, CDR2 FQNEAQ. The CDR3 coding sequence is TGTGCCAGCAGCTCCCTTTACGGGTCGAACACCGGGGAGCTGTTTTTT. It specifies CASSSLYGSNTGELFF.

The rearrangement joins TRBV9 to TRBJ2-7, with 14 positions matching TRBD2. The CDR3 sequence is 18 residues long. The germline gives CDR1 SGDLS, CDR2 YYNGEE. The V and J ends lost 0 bases and 2 bases, in that order; junction bases with no gene match: 7. The CDR3: CASSVAGTSGREPYEQYF. For the CDR3, the DNA is TGTGCCAGCAGCGTAGCCGGGACTAGCGGGAGAGAACCCTACGAGCAGTACTTC. The variable domain in full, with the rest retrieved from reference TRBV9 and TRBJ2-7, is DSGVTQTPKHLITATGQRVTLRCSPRSGDLSVYWYQQSLDQGLQFLIQYYNGEERAKGNILERFSAQQFPDLHSELNLSSLELGDSALYFCASSVAGTSGREPYEQYFGPGTRLTVT.